Listed here are 2 T cell receptor beta chains from one sample, sequenced in a study of blood T cell repertoires in COVID-19. Clones were sequenced by immunoSEQ multiplex PCR, and TCRdb holds only the in-frame ones, with some missing. The table records around 280,000 clones, about nine tenths of them present only once. The sequencing input was peripheral blood. These receptors were taken from a woman aged 25 to 39 with COVID-19, enrolled during active disease.

The chain couples TRBV11-3 to TRBJ2-2, with 8 bases identical to TRBD1. Germline V gene lookup returns CDR1 SGHNT and CDR2 YENEEA. The CDR3 runs 17 residues. V was clipped by 6 bases and J by 5 bases; unmatched bases: 14. CDR3 DNA sequence: TGTGCCAGCAGTCCCTCAAATAACAGGGGGAGTACCGGGGAGCTGTTTTTT. Translation gives CASSPSNNRGSTGELFF.

The table lists this clone with a count of one. The chain combines TRBV29-1 with TRBJ1-4, with TRBD1 as a possible D gene (5 bases). V was shortened by 4 bases and J by 5 bases, with 14 bases between the two germline ends. The CDR3 length is 14 residues. The germline CDR1 and CDR2 sequences are SQVTM and ANQGSEA. The CDR3 DNA is TGCAGCGTTGGGGTTCAGGGTTCCAATGAAAAACTGTTTTTT. Translated: CSVGVQGSNEKLFF.